This T cell receptor (beta chain) was retrieved from a study of post-analysis software for immune sequencing data. Study overall: Both relapsing-remitting and secondary progressive multiple sclerosis featured among the disease courses, as did progressive-relapsing multiple sclerosis.

cDNA libraries of TCR beta carried unique molecular identifiers. From the PCR reads, TCRdb called clonotypes with MiXCR, one entry per CDR3 protein. The repertoire holds hundreds of thousands of distinct CDR3 sequences, with about a third as singletons. The sample holds a few counts of this clonotype. Antigen specificity is unknown. Points from the study as a whole: Patients had higher frequencies than controls of roughly five TRBV segments, including TRBV5-6, TRBV5-1 and TRBV20-1.

This CDR3 has 13 amino acids. The germline CDR1 and CDR2 sequences are KGHDR and SFDVKD. Trimming left V 6 bases short and J 4 bases short, with 9 bases between. The chain recombines TRBV24-1 with TRBJ2-1; D is undetermined. The receptor comes from a girl between 10 and 17 years old with multiple sclerosis. The sequencing input was blood. The CDR3, as DNA: TGTGCCACCAGTTCGGGCACTTACAATGAGCAGTTCTTC. Translating it yields CATSSGTYNEQFF.